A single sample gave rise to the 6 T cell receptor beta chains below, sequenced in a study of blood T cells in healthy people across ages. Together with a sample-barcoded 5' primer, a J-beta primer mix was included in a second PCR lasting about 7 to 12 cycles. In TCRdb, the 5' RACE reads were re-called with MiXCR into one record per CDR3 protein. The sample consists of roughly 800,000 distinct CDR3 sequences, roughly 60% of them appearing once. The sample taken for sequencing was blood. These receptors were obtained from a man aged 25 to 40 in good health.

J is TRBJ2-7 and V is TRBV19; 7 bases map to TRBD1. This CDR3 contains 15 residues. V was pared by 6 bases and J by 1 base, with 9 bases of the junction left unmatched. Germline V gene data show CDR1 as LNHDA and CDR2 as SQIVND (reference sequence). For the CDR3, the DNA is TGTGCCAGTAGAGGCAGGGGGACGGATTCCTACGAGCAGTACTTC. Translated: CASRGRGTDSYEQYF.

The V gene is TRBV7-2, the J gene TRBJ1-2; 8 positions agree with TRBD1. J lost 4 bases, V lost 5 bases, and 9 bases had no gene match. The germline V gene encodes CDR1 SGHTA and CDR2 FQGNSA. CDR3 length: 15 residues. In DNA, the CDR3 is TGTGCCAGCAGCGATGATAGGACAGGGCTCTATGGCTACACCTTC. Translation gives CASSDDRTGLYGYTF.

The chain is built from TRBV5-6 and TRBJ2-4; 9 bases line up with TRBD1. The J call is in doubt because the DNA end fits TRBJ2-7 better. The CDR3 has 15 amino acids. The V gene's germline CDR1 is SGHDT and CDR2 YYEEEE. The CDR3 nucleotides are TGTGCCAGCAGCTGGGGACAGGGCGCAACCTACGAGCAGTACTTC. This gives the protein CASSWGQGATYEQYF.

The CDR3 region is CASSPWTSGNTDTQYF. CDR3 nucleotides: TGTGCCAGCTCACCATGGACTAGCGGGAATACAGATACGCAGTATTTT. This chain connects TRBV18 to TRBJ2-3, with TRBD2 identical over 12 bases. This CDR3 spans 16 amino acids. Germline values: CDR1 KGHSH, CDR2 LQKENI. With 2 bases clipped from V and 3 bases from J, the junction kept 3 bases outside the gene matches.

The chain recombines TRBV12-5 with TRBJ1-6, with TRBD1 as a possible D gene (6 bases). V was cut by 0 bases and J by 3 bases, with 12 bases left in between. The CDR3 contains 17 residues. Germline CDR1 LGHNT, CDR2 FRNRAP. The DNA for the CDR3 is TGTGCTAGTGGTTTGGTCTCCGGAGGGGGCTATAATTCACCCCTCCACTTT. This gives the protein CASGLVSGGGYNSPLHF.

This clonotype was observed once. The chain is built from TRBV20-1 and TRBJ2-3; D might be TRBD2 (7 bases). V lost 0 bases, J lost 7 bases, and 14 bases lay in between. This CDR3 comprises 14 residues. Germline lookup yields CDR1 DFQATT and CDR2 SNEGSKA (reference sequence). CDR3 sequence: CSARDMGGPNTQYF. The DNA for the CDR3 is TGCAGTGCTAGAGATATGGGGGGGCCAAATACGCAGTATTTT.